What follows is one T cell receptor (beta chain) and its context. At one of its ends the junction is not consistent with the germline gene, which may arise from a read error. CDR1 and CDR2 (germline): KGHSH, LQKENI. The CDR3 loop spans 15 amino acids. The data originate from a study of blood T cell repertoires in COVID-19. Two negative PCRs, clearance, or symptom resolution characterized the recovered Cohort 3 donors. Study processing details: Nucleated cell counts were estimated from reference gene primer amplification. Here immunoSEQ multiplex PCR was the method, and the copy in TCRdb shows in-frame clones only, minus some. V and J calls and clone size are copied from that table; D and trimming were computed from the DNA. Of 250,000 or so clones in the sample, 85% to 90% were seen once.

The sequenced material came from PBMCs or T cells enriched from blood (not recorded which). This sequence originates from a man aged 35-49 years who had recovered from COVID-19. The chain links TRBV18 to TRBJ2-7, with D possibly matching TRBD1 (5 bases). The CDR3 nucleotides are TGTGCCAGCTTACCACGAGCAGGGTTTTCCGACGAGCAGTACTTC. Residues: CASLPRAGFSDEQYF.